This T cell receptor (beta chain) originates from a study of OX40 agonist ivuxolimab in advanced cancers. Study-level background: Dose-escalation patients' cancers were hepatocellular carcinoma, melanoma, renal cell or head and neck cancer.

Sequenced by immunoSEQ multiplex PCR; TCRdb stores in-frame clones only, minus some. The table includes tens of thousands of clones, approximately 91% detected once. V was clipped by 1 base and J by 3 bases, with 10 bases between them. This CDR3 is built from 15 residues. Germline lookup yields CDR1 SGHAT and CDR2 FQNNGV. This TCR came from an adult with an advanced solid tumor such as melanoma, head and neck, liver or kidney cancer. The material was CD4+ or CD8+ T cells sorted from blood, obtained in a trial of the OX40 agonist ivuxolimab. This rearrangement joins TRBV11-2 to TRBJ1-5; D not certain. CDR3 bases: TGTGCCAGCAGCTTAGCCGGCAGGCTCAATCAGCCCCAGCATTTT. It yields the protein CASSLAGRLNQPQHF.